This T cell receptor (beta chain) comes out of a study of cytomegalovirus exposure and HLA in healthy donors. Study findings and constraints: One later analysis, an examination of the 90 to 150 validation repertoires, found that first-cohort TCR clusters tended to co-occur in them. Most TCRs appeared rarely, but some public TCRs recurred in many donors. There were around 160 TCR beta chains listed as cytomegalovirus-associated. It was confirmed in vitro that a few of the CMV-associated chains were specific for CMV antigens.

CDR1 and CDR2 from the germline V gene are SQVTM and ANQGSEA. The CDR3 has 15 amino acids. J lost 3 bases, V lost 6 bases, and 5 bases had no gene match. A remark on this clone: As yet, its antigen is unknown.

TCRdb keeps only in-frame clones here, not all; method: immunoSEQ multiplex PCR. The sample includes under 250,000 clones, about nine tenths seen only once; the top ten take roughly 2%. The rearrangement links TRBV29-1 to TRBJ2-2, with TRBD1 identical over 12 bases. Sequencing was carried out using PBMCs. The receptor comes from a woman in her late teens or twenties in good health and CMV-seropositive. Here the CDR3 DNA reads TGCAGCGTCAGAGGGACAGGGGGCGACACCGGGGAGCTGTTTTTT. It specifies CSVRGTGGDTGELFF.